This T cell receptor (beta chain) appears in the sequencing data of a study of spatial heterogeneity in lung cancer. Study context: An average of more than ten raw reads was observed per unique TCR and UMI combination.

Germline V gene sequence: CDR1 WSHSY, CDR2 SAAADI. Deletions cut 4 bases from V and 0 bases from J, with 9 bases between. The CDR3 is 14 residues long. This clonotype was seen repeatedly, ten times or more. Its antigen is not known. Since it is a stray read in a library aimed at alpha chains, this beta chain has a size that is not meaningful. Study-wide results and caveats: Counts of expanded intratumoral alpha and beta TCRs tracked tumor mutation counts.

TCRdb fed the 5' RACE reads into MiXCR, producing one record per CDR3 protein. Found here are under 13,000 distinct CDR3 sequences, 6.5% to 8.5% of them singletons; the top ten hold around a fifth. Noted time point: sample taken at primary tumor resection. The study sequenced unsorted whole RNA from tumor, nontumor lung or frozen PBMC. Sequenced here: lung tumor tissue, sampled at surgery. The genes are TRBV10-2 and TRBJ2-5, with D maybe TRBD2 (7 bases). The sequence was collected from a female donor with early-stage non-small cell lung cancer. The CDR3 spells CASSGGGNQETQYF. In nucleotides, the CDR3 is TGCGCCAGCAGTGGCGGGGGCAACCAAGAGACCCAGTACTTC.